This TCR beta chain was observed in a study of post-analysis software for immune sequencing data. Across the whole study: Relapsing-remitting, secondary progressive and progressive-relapsing courses of multiple sclerosis were included. Regarding the study as a whole: TRBV segments more frequent in patients than in controls numbered roughly 5 and included TRBV5-6, TRBV5-1 and TRBV20-1. People with multiple sclerosis had a significantly lower normalized Chao1 diversity than controls did.

Turning to this clonotype: Its specificity is unknown.

From germline, CDR1 is MNHEY and CDR2 SVGAGI. Trimming pared 2 bases from V and 5 bases from J, leaving 13 bases between. The CDR3 covers 15 residues. The TCR beta cDNA libraries carried unique molecular identifiers. TCRdb fed the PCR reads into MiXCR, producing one record per CDR3 protein. Of approximately 360,000 distinct CDR3 sequences listed, less than 40% are singletons. Sequencing was performed on blood. This receptor was obtained from a girl aged 5-17 years with multiple sclerosis. The chain employs TRBV6-5 and TRBJ2-1, with D possibly being TRBD2 (5 bases). CDR3 residues: CASSYRSPRDNEQFF. The CDR3 DNA sequence: TGTGCCAGCAGTTACCGGTCCCCGCGGGACAATGAGCAGTTCTTC.